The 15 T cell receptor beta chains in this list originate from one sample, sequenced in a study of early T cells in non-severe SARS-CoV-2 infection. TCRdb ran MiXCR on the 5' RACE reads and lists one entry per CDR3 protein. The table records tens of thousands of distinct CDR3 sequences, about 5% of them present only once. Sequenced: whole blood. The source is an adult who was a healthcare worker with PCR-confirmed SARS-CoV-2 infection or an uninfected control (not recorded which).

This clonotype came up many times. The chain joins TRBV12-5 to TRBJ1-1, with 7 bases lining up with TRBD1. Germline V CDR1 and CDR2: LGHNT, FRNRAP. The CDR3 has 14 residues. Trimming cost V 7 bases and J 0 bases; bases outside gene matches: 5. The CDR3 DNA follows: TGTGCTAGTGTACCGGGACAGATGAACACTGAAGCTTTCTTT. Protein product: CASVPGQMNTEAFF.

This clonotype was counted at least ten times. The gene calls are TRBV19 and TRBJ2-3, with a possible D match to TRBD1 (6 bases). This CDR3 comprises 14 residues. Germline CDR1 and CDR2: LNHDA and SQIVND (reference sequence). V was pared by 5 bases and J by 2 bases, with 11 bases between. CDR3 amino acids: CASSPGTITDTQYF. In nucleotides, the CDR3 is TGTGCCAGTAGTCCAGGGACAATCACAGATACGCAGTATTTT. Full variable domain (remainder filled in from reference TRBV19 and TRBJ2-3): DGGITQSPKYLFRKEGQNVTLSCEQNLNHDAMYWYRQDPGQGLRLIYYSQIVNDFQKGDIAEGYSVSREKKESFPLTVTSAQKNPTAFYLCASSPGTITDTQYFGPGTRLTVL.

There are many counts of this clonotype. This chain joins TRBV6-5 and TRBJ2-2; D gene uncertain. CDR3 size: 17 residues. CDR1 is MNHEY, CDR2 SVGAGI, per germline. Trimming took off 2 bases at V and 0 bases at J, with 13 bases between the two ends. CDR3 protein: CASSYSETTTNTGELFF. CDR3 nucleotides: TGTGCCAGCAGTTACAGTGAGACCACCACGAACACCGGGGAGCTGTTTTTT.

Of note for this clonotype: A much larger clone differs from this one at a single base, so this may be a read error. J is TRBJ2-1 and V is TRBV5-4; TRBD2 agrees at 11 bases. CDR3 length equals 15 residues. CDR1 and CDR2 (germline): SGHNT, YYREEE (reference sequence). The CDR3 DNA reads TGTGCCAGCAGCCTTAGCGGGAGGGCCGCCAATGAGCAGATCTTC. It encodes CASSLSGRAANEQIF.

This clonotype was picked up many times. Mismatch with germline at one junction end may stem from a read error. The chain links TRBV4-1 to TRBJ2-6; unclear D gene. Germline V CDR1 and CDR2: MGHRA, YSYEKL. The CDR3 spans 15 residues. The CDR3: CAISHDRSGANVLTF. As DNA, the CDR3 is TGCGCCATCAGCCATGACCGTTCCGGGGCCAACGTCCTGACTTTC.

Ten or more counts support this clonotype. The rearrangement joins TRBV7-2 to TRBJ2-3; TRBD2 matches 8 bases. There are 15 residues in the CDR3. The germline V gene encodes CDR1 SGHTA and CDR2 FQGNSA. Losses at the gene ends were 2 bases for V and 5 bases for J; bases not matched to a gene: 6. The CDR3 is CASSLQTAGEDTQYF. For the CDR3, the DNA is TGTGCCAGCAGCTTACAGACAGCGGGAGAAGATACGCAGTATTTT.

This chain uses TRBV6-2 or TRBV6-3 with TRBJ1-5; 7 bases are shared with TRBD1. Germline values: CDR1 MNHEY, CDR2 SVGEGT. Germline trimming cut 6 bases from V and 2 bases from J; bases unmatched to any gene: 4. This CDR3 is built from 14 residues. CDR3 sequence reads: CASSFDRGNQPQHF. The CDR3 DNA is TGTGCCAGCAGCTTCGACAGGGGCAATCAGCCCCAGCATTTT.

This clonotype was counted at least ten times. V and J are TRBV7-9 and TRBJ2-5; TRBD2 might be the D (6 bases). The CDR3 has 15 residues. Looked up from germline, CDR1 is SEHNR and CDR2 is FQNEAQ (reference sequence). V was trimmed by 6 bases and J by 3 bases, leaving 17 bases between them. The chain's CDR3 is CASSPFGTLEETQYF. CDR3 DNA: TGTGCCAGCAGTCCATTCGGGACTCTTGAAGAGACCCAGTACTTC.

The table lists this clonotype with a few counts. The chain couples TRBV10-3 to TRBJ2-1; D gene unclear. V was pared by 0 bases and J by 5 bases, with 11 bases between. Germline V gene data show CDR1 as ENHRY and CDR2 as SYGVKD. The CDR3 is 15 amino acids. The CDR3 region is CAISESGRSNNEQFF. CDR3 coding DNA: TGTGCCATCAGTGAGTCTGGGCGGAGCAACAATGAGCAGTTCTTC.

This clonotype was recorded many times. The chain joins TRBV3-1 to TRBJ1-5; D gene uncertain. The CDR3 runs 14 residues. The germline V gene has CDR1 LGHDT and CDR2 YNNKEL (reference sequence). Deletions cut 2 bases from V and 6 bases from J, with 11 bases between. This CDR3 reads CASSQRGYGQPQHF. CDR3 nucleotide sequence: TGTGCCAGCAGCCAACGAGGGTACGGTCAGCCCCAGCATTTT.

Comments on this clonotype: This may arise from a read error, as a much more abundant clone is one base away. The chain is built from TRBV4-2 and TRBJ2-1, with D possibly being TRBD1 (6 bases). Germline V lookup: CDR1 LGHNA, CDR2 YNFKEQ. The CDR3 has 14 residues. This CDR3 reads CVSSQGGKGNEQFF. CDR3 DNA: TGTGTCAGCAGCCAAGGGGGAAAGGGCAATGAGCAGTTCTTC.

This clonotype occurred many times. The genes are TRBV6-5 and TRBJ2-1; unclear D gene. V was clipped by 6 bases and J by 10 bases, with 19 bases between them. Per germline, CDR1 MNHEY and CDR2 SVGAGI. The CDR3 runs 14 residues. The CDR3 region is CASRAPNVMGEQFF. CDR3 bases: TGTGCCAGCAGGGCCCCAAACGTTATGGGGGAGCAGTTCTTC.

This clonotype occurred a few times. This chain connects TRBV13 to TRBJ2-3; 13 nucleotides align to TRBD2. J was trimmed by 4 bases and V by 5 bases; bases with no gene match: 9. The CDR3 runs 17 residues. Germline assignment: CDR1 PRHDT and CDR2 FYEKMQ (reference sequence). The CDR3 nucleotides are TGTGCCAGCAGCCCGCGGACTAGCGGGAGTGATCCAGATACGCAGTATTTT. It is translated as CASSPRTSGSDPDTQYF.

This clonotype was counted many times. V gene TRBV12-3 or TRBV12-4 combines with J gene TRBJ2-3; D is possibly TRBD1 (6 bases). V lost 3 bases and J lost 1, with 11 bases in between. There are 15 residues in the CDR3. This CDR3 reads CASSFGRGGTDTQYF. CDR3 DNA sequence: TGTGCCAGCAGTTTTGGCAGGGGTGGCACAGATACGCAGTATTTT.

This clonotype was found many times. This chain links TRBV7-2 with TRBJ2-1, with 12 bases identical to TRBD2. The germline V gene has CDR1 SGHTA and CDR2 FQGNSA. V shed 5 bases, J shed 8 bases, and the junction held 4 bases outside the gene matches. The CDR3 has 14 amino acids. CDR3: CASSLGTSGHEQFF. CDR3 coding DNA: TGTGCCAGCAGCCTAGGGACTAGCGGGCATGAGCAGTTCTTC.